Here is one T cell receptor (beta chain) with its context. This clonotype appeared a few times. Its target antigen remains unknown. No quality values exist for individual bases; no much larger clone is one base distant. Sequencing was performed on an Illumina HiSeq 1500. TCRdb handled the public reads itself, with Q25 trimming in fastp and clone calling in MiXCR, and kept productive beta chains. CDR3 protein duplicates are merged, each entry listing the most common genes and DNA. For this sample the table gives fewer than 700,000 distinct CDR3 sequences, of which more than 20% were detected only once. The ten largest clones take up under 8.5% of the sample. This entry comes from a study of T cell repertoires in cytomegalovirus infection (dated by TCRdb to the late 2010s). About the full investigation: Donor HLA type was relevant to the analysis, as public TCR beta signatures indicated carriage of CMV infection together with the matching HLA type. Study-wide findings and limitations: Carriers of CMV infection plus the relevant HLA type were discriminated by the cumulative frequency of public TCR beta family members in the study cohort and in an independent roughly 400-donor cohort. In the ex vivo response, HLA-C-restricted CMV-specific TCR beta clonotypes were dominant, and in two of eight donors the single most frequent clonotype came from this HLA-C-restricted group.

V lost 4 bases and J lost 6 bases; the stretch between them is 10 bases long. According to the germline V gene, CDR1 reads SGHRS and CDR2 reads YFSETQ. The CDR3 contains 12 residues, cysteine and phenylalanine counted. The CDR3 DNA has 36 bases and is translated from base 1. This TCR came from a human donor in good health (CMV status not recorded). Some clones in this sample may be carry-over from other donors' samples. The chain is encoded by TRBV5-1 joined to TRBJ1-1; the D gene is perhaps TRBD1, on 6 matching bases. Sequences were obtained from CD8+ T cells from PBMCs. The CDR3 protein sequence reads: CASSKGEAEAFF. Read as DNA, the sequence is TGCGCCAGCAGCAAGGGGGAGGCTGAAGCTTTCTTT.